Below, 10 T cell receptor beta chains from the same sample are listed, as sequenced in a study of T cell repertoires in cytomegalovirus infection (dated by TCRdb to the late 2010s). The antigens for these receptors are not known. Sequencing used an Illumina HiSeq 1500. The public reads were reanalyzed by TCRdb: fastp trimming at Q25, MiXCR alignment, in-frame beta chains only. For every CDR3 protein sequence, its rows merge into one entry that carries the most common genes and DNA. For this sample the table gives approximately 1,000,000 distinct CDR3 sequences, of which 30% to 40% were detected only once. The ten most abundant clones make up roughly 13% of the sample. The treatment or condition label for this specimen denotes: in vitro stimulation with specific CMV peptide epitopes to enrich CMV-specific T cells. The material sequenced was cultured CD8+ T cells from PBMCs, taken from culture after CMV antigen stimulation. These receptors came from a human donor in good health (CMV status not recorded). Some clones in this sample may be carry-over from other donors' samples.

This rearrangement joins TRBV6-6 to TRBJ2-1; D unresolved. V lost 2 bases to trimming and J lost 4 bases, with 6 bases between them. The germline V gene has CDR1 MNHNY and CDR2 SVGAGI (reference sequence). The CDR3 contains 13 residues. The DNA for the CDR3 is TGTGCCAGCAGTTACAAGCTGTACAATGAGCAGTTCTTC. Its translation is CASSYKLYNEQFF.

The chain couples TRBV5-1 to TRBJ2-2, with D unresolved. Trimming took 0 bases from V and 0 from J, leaving 9 bases between them. The CDR3 totals 16 residues. Germline CDR1 reads SGHRS; CDR2 reads YFSETQ. CDR3 protein: CASSLVGEPNTGELFF. For the CDR3, the DNA is TGCGCCAGCAGCTTGGTTGGGGAACCGAACACCGGGGAGCTGTTTTTT.

The chain has TRBV5-1 and TRBJ2-3; 7 positions match TRBD1. This CDR3 spans 15 amino acids. Germline V CDR1 and CDR2: SGHRS, YFSETQ. V was pared by 6 bases and J by 6 bases, with 13 bases of the junction left unmatched. The CDR3: CASMSLGQRKDTQYF. The CDR3, as DNA: TGCGCCAGCATGTCTTTGGGACAGAGAAAGGATACGCAGTATTTT.

The chain's CDR3 is CASSDRGPERETQYF. As DNA, the CDR3 is TGTGCCAGCAGTGATAGGGGTCCCGAGAGGGAGACCCAGTACTTC. V is TRBV12-3 or TRBV12-4 and J is TRBJ2-5; D is perhaps TRBD1 (5 bases). V lost 5 bases to trimming and J lost 5 bases, with 18 bases between them. This CDR3 region has 15 residues.

This chain links TRBV7-9 with TRBJ1-2, with a tentative D call TRBD1 (6 bases). Trimming removed 4 bases from V and 2 bases from J, with 11 bases in between. The CDR3 is 14 amino acids. Germline values: CDR1 SEHNR, CDR2 FQNEAQ (reference sequence). The CDR3 bases are TGTGCCAGCAGCTCCTATCAGGGGAACTATGGCTACACCTTC. Protein: CASSSYQGNYGYTF.

This clonotype was recorded a few times. The chain uses TRBV4-1 and TRBJ1-2; 8 bases are a match to TRBD1. The J segment lost 6 bases and the V segment lost 4 bases, leaving 16 bases of the junction unmatched. Per germline, CDR1 MGHRA and CDR2 YSYEKL. The CDR3 runs 17 residues. This CDR3 reads CASSPLYRTGSFDGYTF. CDR3 DNA: TGCGCCAGCAGCCCCTTATATCGGACAGGGAGCTTTGATGGCTACACCTTC.

The rearrangement links TRBV7-8 to TRBJ2-1, with TRBD2 as a possible D gene (6 bases). CDR1 and CDR2 from the germline V gene are SGHVS and FQNEAQ. This CDR3 comprises 15 residues. V was pared by 0 bases and J by 8 bases, with 14 bases between. The chain's CDR3 is CASSLAVTRRDEQFF. CDR3 DNA sequence: TGTGCCAGCAGCTTAGCGGTGACAAGGAGGGATGAGCAGTTCTTC.

The V gene is TRBV20-1, the J gene TRBJ2-1; 14 bases fit TRBD2. The CDR3 sequence is 16 residues long. V was pared by 7 bases and J by 0 bases, with 5 bases of the junction left unmatched. The germline gives CDR1 DFQATT, CDR2 SNEGSKA (reference sequence). CDR3 residues: CSGTSGGQSSYNEQFF. The CDR3 DNA follows: TGCAGTGGGACTAGCGGGGGGCAAAGCTCCTACAATGAGCAGTTCTTC.

The V gene is TRBV6-5, the J gene TRBJ1-1; no clear D gene. CDR3 length equals 16 residues. V lost 0 bases and J lost 4, with 15 bases in between. The germline gives CDR1 MNHEY, CDR2 SVGAGI. The CDR3 loop reads CASSYSGEGWRTEAFF. The CDR3 DNA reads as TGTGCCAGCAGTTACTCGGGTGAGGGCTGGCGCACTGAAGCTTTCTTT.

A few counts support this clonotype. The J gene is TRBJ2-6, the V gene TRBV6-5; D remains ambiguous. Trimming left V 5 bases short and J 0 bases short, with 11 bases between. This CDR3 has 16 residues. Germline-derived CDR1 and CDR2 are MNHEY and SVGAGI. In DNA, the CDR3 is TGTGCCAGCAGTGACTTCCTCGACTCTGGGGCCAACGTCCTGACTTTC. It is translated as CASSDFLDSGANVLTF.